Listed below are T cell receptor beta chains from one sample, sequenced in a study of T cells in Graves' hyperthyroidism and ophthalmopathy. TCRdb independently ran MiXCR on the multiplex PCR reads; one entry per CDR3 protein. The sample has over 700,000 distinct CDR3 sequences; around 19% are singletons. What was sequenced was blood. All receptors derive from a woman between 50 and 59 years old with Graves' hyperthyroidism that later progressed to Graves' ophthalmopathy. The CDR3 runs from the conserved cysteine through the conserved F or W. Fields, in order: V gene, CDR3 protein.

v_gene: TRBV20-1
CDR3aa: CSPRTDGDTQYF

v_gene: TRBV29-1
CDR3aa: CSAILQGYEQYF

v_gene: TRBV10-3
CDR3aa: CAIMGSGGEETQYF

v_gene: TRBV14
CDR3aa: CASSQDRAWGEAFF

v_gene: TRBV6-2/TRBV6-3
CDR3aa: CASTSYGGAQEAQYF

v_gene: TRBV2
CDR3aa: CASLDRGLNTGELFF

v_gene: TRBV20-1
CDR3aa: CSAMGQGDTGELFF

v_gene: TRBV5-1
CDR3aa: CASSLAPTSTYNEQFF

v_gene: TRBV6-2/TRBV6-3
CDR3aa: CASSYFQGHGYTF

v_gene: TRBV12-3/TRBV12-4
CDR3aa: CASNRDGYQPQHF

v_gene: TRBV12-3/TRBV12-4
CDR3aa: CASSKRGGGYNEQFF

v_gene: TRBV2
CDR3aa: CASSELAGLDMYQETQYF

v_gene: TRBV5-1
CDR3aa: CASSSYRGDTNVLTF

v_gene: TRBV5-1
CDR3aa: CASSLDSGIYEQFF